This T cell receptor (beta chain) was sequenced in a study of blood T cell repertoires in COVID-19. In the study overall: COVID-19 samples from acute and convalescent phases originated in the United States, Italy and Spain. T cells, B-cell-depleted T cells, or PBMCs supplied cDNA or gDNA.

How the authors handled the data: Amplification with reference gene primers provided the estimates of nucleated cell counts. Produced via immunoSEQ multiplex PCR; TCRdb's table is partial and in-frame only. The V and J calls and clone size are taken from that table; D and trimming were inferred from the DNA. The repertoire holds about 150,000 clones, with more than 65% as singletons. Germline V CDR1 and CDR2: LGHNA, YSLEER. Trimming cost V 0 bases and J 12 bases; bases outside gene matches: 11. The CDR3 is 15 residues long. The chain has TRBV4-3 and TRBJ2-1; TRBD2 matches 7 bases. Sequenced input: peripheral blood. This receptor was taken from a woman between 45 and 60 years old with acute or convalescent COVID-19. The CDR3 DNA sequence: TGCGCCAGCAGCCAAGACGTCCAGAGAGCGGGAAGGCAGTTCTTC. This gives the protein CASSQDVQRAGRQFF.